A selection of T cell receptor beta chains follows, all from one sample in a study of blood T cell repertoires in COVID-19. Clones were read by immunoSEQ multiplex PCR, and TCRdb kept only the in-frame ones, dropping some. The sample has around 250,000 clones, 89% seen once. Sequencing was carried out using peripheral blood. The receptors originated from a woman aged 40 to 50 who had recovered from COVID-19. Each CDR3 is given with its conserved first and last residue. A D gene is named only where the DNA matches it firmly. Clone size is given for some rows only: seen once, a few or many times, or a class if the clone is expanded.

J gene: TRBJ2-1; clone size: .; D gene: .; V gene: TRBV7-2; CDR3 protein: CASSFASRSSYNEQFF; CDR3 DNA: TGTGCCAGCAGCTTCGCAAGCCGAAGCTCCTACAATGAGCAGTTCTTC
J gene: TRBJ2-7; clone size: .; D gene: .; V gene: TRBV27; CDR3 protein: CASSLHVGWAVYEQYF; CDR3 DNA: TGTGCCAGCAGTTTACACGTAGGCTGGGCAGTCTACGAGCAGTACTTC
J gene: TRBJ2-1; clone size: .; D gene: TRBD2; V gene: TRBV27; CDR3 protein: CASSFGLADENEQFF; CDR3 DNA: TGTGCCAGCAGTTTTGGACTAGCGGATGAAAATGAGCAGTTCTTC
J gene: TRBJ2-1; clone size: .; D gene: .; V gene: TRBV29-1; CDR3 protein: CSVEREFRYNEQFF; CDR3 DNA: TGCAGCGTTGAACGGGAGTTTCGGTACAATGAGCAGTTCTTC
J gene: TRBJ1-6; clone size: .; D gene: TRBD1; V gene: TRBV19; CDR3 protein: CASSSGTGDYALHF; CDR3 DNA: TGTGCCAGTAGTTCCGGGACAGGGGATTACGCCCTCCACTTT
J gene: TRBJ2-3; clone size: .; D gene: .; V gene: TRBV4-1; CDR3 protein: CASSQVGGSTDTQYF; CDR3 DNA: TGCGCCAGCAGCCAAGTGGGGGGTAGCACAGATACGCAGTATTTT
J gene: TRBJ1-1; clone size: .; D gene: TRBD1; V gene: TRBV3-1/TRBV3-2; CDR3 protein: CASSNAQGGTEAFF; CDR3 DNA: TGTGCCAGCAGCAACGCCCAGGGGGGCACTGAAGCTTTCTTT
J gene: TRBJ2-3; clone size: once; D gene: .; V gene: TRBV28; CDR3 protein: CASSSLQGYTDTQYF; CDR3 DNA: TGTGCCAGCAGTTCCCTCCAGGGTTACACAGATACGCAGTATTTT
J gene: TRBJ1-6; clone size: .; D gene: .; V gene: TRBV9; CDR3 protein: CASSVGVQGPIWSPLHF; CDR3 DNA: TGTGCCAGCAGCGTAGGGGTCCAGGGGCCTATTTGGTCACCCCTCCACTTT
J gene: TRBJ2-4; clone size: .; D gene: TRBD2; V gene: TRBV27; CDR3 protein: CASSPGTSGNIQYF; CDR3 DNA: TGTGCCAGCAGTCCGGGGACTAGCGGAAACATTCAGTACTTC
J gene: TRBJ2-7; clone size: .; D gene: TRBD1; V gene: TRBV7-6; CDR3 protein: CASSFLQGSLHEQYF; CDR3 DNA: TGTGCCAGCAGTTTTCTACAGGGGTCCCTCCACGAGCAGTACTTC
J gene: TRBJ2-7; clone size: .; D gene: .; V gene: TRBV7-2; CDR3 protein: CASSLVDGGTYEQYF; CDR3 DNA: TGTGCCAGCAGCTTAGTTGATGGCGGAACCTACGAGCAGTACTTC
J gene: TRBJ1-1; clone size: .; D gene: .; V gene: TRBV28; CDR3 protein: CASSFSGTGQPRAFF; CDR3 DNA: TGTGCCAGCAGTTTCTCCGGGACTGGTCAGCCCCGAGCTTTCTTT
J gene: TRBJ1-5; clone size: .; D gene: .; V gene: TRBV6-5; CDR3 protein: CASSTDGAANQPQHF; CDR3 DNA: TGTGCCAGCAGTACCGACGGAGCGGCGAATCAGCCCCAGCATTTT
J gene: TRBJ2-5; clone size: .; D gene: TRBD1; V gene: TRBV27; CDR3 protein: CASSLLGQGETQYF; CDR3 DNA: TGTGCCAGCAGTTTACTGGGACAGGGAGAGACCCAGTACTTC
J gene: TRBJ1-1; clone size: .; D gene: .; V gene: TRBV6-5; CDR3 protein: CASTRGMNTEAFF; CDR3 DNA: TGTGCCAGCACTCGAGGCATGAACACTGAAGCTTTCTTT
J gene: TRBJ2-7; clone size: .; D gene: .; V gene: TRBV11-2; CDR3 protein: CASSLGQASYEQYF; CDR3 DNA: TGTGCCAGCAGCTTAGGGCAGGCCTCCTACGAGCAGTACTTC
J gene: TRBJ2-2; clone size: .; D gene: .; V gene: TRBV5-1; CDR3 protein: CASSPGAGGGPRNTGELFF; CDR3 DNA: TGCGCCAGCAGCCCGGGGGCTGGCGGGGGACCCCGAAACACCGGGGAGCTGTTTTTT
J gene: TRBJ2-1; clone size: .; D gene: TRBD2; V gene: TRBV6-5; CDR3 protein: CASRVSGSFSNEQFF; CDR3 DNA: TGTGCCAGCAGAGTTAGCGGGAGTTTCTCTAATGAGCAGTTCTTC
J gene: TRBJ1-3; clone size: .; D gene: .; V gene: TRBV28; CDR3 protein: CASSPQGSGNTIYF; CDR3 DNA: TGTGCCAGCAGTCCACAGGGCTCTGGAAACACCATATATTTT
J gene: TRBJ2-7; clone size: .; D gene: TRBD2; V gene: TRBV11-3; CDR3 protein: CASRGGTSGTYEQYF; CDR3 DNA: TGTGCCAGCAGGGGTGGGACTAGCGGTACCTACGAGCAGTACTTC
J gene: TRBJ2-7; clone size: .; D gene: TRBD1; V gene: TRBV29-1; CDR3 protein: CSVARDRAYEQYF; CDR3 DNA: TGCAGCGTTGCCCGGGACAGGGCCTACGAGCAGTACTTC
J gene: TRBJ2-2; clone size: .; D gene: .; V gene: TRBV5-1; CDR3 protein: CASSSYMVGTGELFF; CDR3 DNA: TGCGCCAGCAGCTCCTATATGGTCGGCACCGGGGAGCTGTTTTTT
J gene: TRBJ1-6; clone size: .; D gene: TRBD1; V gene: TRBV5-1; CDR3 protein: CANEGDRVPPRLPLHF; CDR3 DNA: TGCGCCAACGAGGGTGACAGGGTCCCCCCTCGATTGCCCCTCCACTTT
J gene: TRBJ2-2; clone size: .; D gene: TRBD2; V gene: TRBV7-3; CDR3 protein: CASSLRLASNTGELFF; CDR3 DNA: TGTGCCAGCAGCTTACGACTAGCTTCGAACACCGGGGAGCTGTTTTTT
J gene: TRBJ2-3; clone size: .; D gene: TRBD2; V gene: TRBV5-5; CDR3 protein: CASSLDGTSIPYF; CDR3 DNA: TGTGCCAGCAGCTTGGATGGGACTAGTATCCCGTATTTT
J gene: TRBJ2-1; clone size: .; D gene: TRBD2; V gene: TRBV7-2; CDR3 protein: CASSTTSGDNNEQFF; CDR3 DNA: TGTGCCAGCAGCACCACTAGCGGAGACAACAATGAGCAGTTCTTC
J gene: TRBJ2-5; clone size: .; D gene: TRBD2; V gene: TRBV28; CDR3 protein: CASSLPGLAQETQYF; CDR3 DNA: TGTGCCAGCAGTTTGCCGGGACTAGCCCAGGAGACCCAGTACTTC
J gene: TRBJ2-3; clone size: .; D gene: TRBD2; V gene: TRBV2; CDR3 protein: CASSRDRVAGVTDTQYF; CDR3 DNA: TGTGCCAGCAGTAGGGACCGGGTAGCGGGAGTCACAGATACGCAGTATTTT
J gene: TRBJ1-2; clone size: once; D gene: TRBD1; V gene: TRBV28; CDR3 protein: CASSLSGTGGGFDYGYTF; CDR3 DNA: TGTGCCAGCAGTTTATCCGGGACAGGGGGCGGATTCGACTATGGCTACACCTTC
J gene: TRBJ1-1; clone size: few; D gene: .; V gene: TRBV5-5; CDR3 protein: CASSLAPVSTEAFF; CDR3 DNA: TGTGCCAGCAGCTTGGCCCCCGTGAGCACTGAAGCTTTCTTT
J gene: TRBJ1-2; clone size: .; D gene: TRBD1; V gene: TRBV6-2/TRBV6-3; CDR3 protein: CASSYGTGNGYTF; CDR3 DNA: TGTGCCAGCAGTTACGGGACAGGGAATGGCTACACCTTC
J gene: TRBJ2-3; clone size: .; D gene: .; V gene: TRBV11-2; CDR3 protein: CASSLNQGGDTQYF; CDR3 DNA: TGTGCCAGCAGCTTAAACCAGGGCGGAGATACGCAGTATTTT
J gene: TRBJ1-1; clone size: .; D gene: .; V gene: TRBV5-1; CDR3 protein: CASSVQMNTEAFF; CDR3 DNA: TGCGCCAGCAGCGTCCAGATGAACACTGAAGCTTTCTTT
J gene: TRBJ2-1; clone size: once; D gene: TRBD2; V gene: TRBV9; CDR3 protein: CASSISGSSYNEQFF; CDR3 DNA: TGTGCCAGCAGTATTAGCGGGAGCTCCTACAATGAGCAGTTCTTC
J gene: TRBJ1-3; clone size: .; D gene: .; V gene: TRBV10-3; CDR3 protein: CAIRDTSSGNTIYF; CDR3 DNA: TGTGCCATCCGGGACACCTCCTCTGGAAACACCATATATTTT
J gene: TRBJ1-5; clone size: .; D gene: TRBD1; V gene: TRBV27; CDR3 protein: CASSRWQGAGRPQHF; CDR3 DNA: TGTGCCAGCAGTCGCTGGCAGGGGGCAGGTCGGCCCCAGCATTTT
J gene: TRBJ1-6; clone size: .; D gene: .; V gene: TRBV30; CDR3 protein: CAWSVWAPGDNSPLHF; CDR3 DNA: TGTGCCTGGAGTGTTTGGGCACCCGGGGATAATTCACCCCTCCACTTT
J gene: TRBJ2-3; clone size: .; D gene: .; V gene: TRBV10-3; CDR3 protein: CAISERAGDTDTQYF; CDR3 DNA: TGTGCCATCAGTGAGAGGGCAGGGGACACAGATACGCAGTATTTT
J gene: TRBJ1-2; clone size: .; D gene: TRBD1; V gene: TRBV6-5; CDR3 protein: CASSYSGQGSNYGYTF; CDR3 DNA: TGTGCCAGCAGTTACAGCGGACAGGGGTCTAACTATGGCTACACCTTC
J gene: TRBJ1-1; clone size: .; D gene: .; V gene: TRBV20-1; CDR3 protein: CSASPGPNTEAFF; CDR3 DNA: TGCAGTGCTAGTCCAGGTCCGAACACTGAAGCTTTCTTT
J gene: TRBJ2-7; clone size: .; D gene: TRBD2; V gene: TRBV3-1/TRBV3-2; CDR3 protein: CASSQGLAGAGREQYF; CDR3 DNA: TGTGCCAGCAGCCAAGGATTGGCGGGAGCTGGGCGGGAGCAGTACTTC
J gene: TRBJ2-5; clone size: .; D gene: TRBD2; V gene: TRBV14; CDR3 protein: CASSPVLAGAETQYF; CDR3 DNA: TGTGCCAGCAGCCCCGTTTTAGCGGGAGCGGAGACCCAGTACTTC
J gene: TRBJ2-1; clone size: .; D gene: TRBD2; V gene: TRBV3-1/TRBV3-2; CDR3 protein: CASSQDLAGGSNEQFF; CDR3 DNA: TGTGCCAGCAGCCAAGATCTGGCGGGAGGCTCCAATGAGCAGTTCTTC
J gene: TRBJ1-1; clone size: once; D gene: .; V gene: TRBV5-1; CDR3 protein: CASSLAGPGPGGNTEAFF; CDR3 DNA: TGCGCCAGCAGCTTGGCCGGGCCGGGCCCCGGGGGGAACACTGAAGCTTTCTTT